A single sample gave rise to the 31 T cell receptor beta chains below, sequenced in a study of blood T cell repertoires in COVID-19. Clones were sequenced by immunoSEQ multiplex PCR, and TCRdb holds only the in-frame ones, with some missing. The sample lists about 100,000 clones; around 86% were seen once. Sequenced: peripheral blood. Receptors were obtained from a man aged 60-69 years with acute or convalescent COVID-19.

This clone has just a few counts. The V gene is TRBV6-5, the J gene TRBJ1-6; 7 bases line up with TRBD1. The CDR3 sequence is 13 residues long. Looked up from germline, CDR1 is MNHEY and CDR2 is SVGAGI. J was trimmed by 8 bases and V by 5 bases; bases with no gene match: 3. CDR3 sequence (DNA): TGTGCCAGCAGTCTTGACAGGGATTCACCCCTCCACTTT. It translates to CASSLDRDSPLHF.

The rearrangement uses TRBV4-1 and TRBJ1-2, with D perhaps TRBD1 (5 bases). Trimming took 0 bases from V and 7 from J, leaving 9 bases between them. The CDR3 sequence is 13 residues long. Germline V gene sequence: CDR1 MGHRA, CDR2 YSYEKL. The CDR3: CASSQDSRGGYTF. CDR3 nucleotide sequence: TGCGCCAGCAGCCAAGACTCAAGGGGTGGCTACACCTTC.

The J gene is TRBJ2-3, the V gene TRBV25-1; 10 bases map to TRBD2. This CDR3 is 15 amino acids long. Trimming cost V 1 base and J 3 bases; bases outside gene matches: 1. Germline-derived CDR1 and CDR2 are MGHDK and SYGVNS. This chain's CDR3 is CASSEFSGGTDTQYF. Here the CDR3 DNA reads TGTGCCAGCAGTGAATTTAGCGGGGGGACAGATACGCAGTATTTT. Supplemented by reference TRBV25-1 and TRBJ2-3, the full variable domain reads EADIYQTPRYLVIGTGKKITLECSQTMGHDKMYWYQQDPGMELHLIHYSYGVNSTEKGDLSSESTVSRIRTEHFPLTLESARPSHTSQYLCASSEFSGGTDTQYFGPGTRLTVL.

The rearrangement uses TRBV7-9 and TRBJ2-7; 9 nucleotides line up with TRBD1. The CDR3 totals 16 residues. V lost 5 bases to trimming and J lost 0 bases; unmatched junction nucleotides: 8. Per germline, CDR1 SEHNR and CDR2 FQNEAQ (reference sequence). The CDR3 DNA reads TGTGCCAGCAGCCAGTCAGGGACAGGGACCTCCTACGAGCAGTACTTC. This codes for CASSQSGTGTSYEQYF.

J is TRBJ2-1 and V is TRBV4-3; 9 bases align to TRBD2. The CDR3 length is 16 residues. Germline trimming cut 0 bases from V and 4 bases from J; bases unmatched to any gene: 4. Looked up from germline, CDR1 is LGHNA and CDR2 is YSLEER. The CDR3 spells CASSQDAGGSYNEQFF. The DNA of the CDR3 is TGCGCCAGCAGCCAAGATGCGGGGGGGAGTTACAATGAGCAGTTCTTC.

This chain joins TRBV7-3 and TRBJ2-2; possibly TRBD2 for D (6 bases). Per the germline V gene, CDR1 is SGHTA and CDR2 is FQGTGA. This CDR3 has 15 amino acids. Trimming shortened V by 1 base and J by 4 bases, and 10 bases separated the two germline ends. As DNA, the CDR3 is TGTGCCAGCAGCTTAATGGGAGGTAGCACCGGGGAGCTGTTTTTT. Translating it yields CASSLMGGSTGELFF. The whole variable domain, filled in from reference TRBV7-3 and TRBJ2-2, reads GAGVSQTPSNKVTEKGKYVELRCDPISGHTALYWYRQSLGQGPEFLIYFQGTGAADDSGLPNDRFFAVRPEGSVSTLKIQRTERGDSAVYLCASSLMGGSTGELFFGEGSRLTVL.

The genes are TRBV2 and TRBJ2-5; TRBD1 aligns across 8 bases. The V and J ends lost 6 bases and 6 bases, in that order; junction bases with no gene match: 6. Germline CDR1 and CDR2: SNHLY and FYNNEI. This CDR3 region has 13 residues. CDR3 sequence (DNA): TGTGCCAGCAGCTATGGGACAGGAAAGACCCAGTACTTC. Its translation: CASSYGTGKTQYF. Variable domain in full (rest from reference TRBV2 and TRBJ2-5): EPEVTQTPSHQVTQMGQEVILRCVPISNHLYFYWYRQILGQKVEFLVSFYNNEISEKSEIFDDQFSVERPDGSNFTLKIRSTKLEDSAMYFCASSYGTGKTQYFGPGTRLLVL.

The chain's CDR3 is CAWNQGREKETQYF. The CDR3 DNA is TGTGCCTGGAATCAGGGGCGGGAGAAGGAGACCCAGTACTTC. V and J are TRBV30 and TRBJ2-5, with a possible D match to TRBD2 (7 bases). Germline V gives CDR1 GTSNPN, CDR2 SVGIG (reference sequence). V was shortened by 4 bases and J by 5 bases, with 17 bases between the two germline ends. The CDR3 sequence is 14 residues long. Looking up the rest from reference TRBV30 and TRBJ2-5 gives the full variable domain: SQTIHQWPATLVQPVGSPLSLECTVEGTSNPNLYWYRQAAGRGLQLLFYSVGIGQISSEVPQNLSASRPQDRQFILSSKKLLLSDSGFYLCAWNQGREKETQYFGPGTRLLVL.

The chain is built from TRBV30 and TRBJ2-1, with D possibly being TRBD2 (6 bases). Trimming pared 4 bases from V and 0 bases from J, leaving 10 bases between. Germline values: CDR1 GTSNPN, CDR2 SVGIG (reference sequence). The CDR3 consists of 14 residues. The CDR3, as DNA: TGTGCCTGGAAGGCGGGAAACTCCTACAATGAGCAGTTCTTC. It encodes CAWKAGNSYNEQFF. The complete variable domain, with remaining parts taken from reference TRBV30 and TRBJ2-1, reads SQTIHQWPATLVQPVGSPLSLECTVEGTSNPNLYWYRQAAGRGLQLLFYSVGIGQISSEVPQNLSASRPQDRQFILSSKKLLLSDSGFYLCAWKAGNSYNEQFFGPGTRLTVL.

This sequence joins TRBV6-5 and TRBJ1-4; TRBD1 might be the D (6 bases). V shed 4 bases and J shed 8 bases, with 17 bases lying between them. The CDR3 consists of 15 residues. Germline values: CDR1 MNHEY, CDR2 SVGAGI. For the CDR3, the DNA is TGTGCCAGCAGTTCGTCCGGGGGGGGCGACGAAAAACTGTTTTTT. Its translation is CASSSSGGGDEKLFF.

The genes are TRBV29-1 and TRBJ2-1, with D perhaps TRBD2 (6 bases). The CDR3 has 17 amino acids. Trimming shortened V by 0 bases and J by 5 bases, and 20 bases separated the two germline ends. Germline V gene data show CDR1 as SQVTM and CDR2 as ANQGSEA. The CDR3 here is CSVEDRGQWGRHNEQFF. For the CDR3, the DNA is TGCAGCGTTGAAGATCGAGGGCAGTGGGGGAGGCACAATGAGCAGTTCTTC.

The chain employs TRBV19 and TRBJ1-2; D might be TRBD1 (6 bases). The CDR3 covers 14 residues. Germline CDR1 LNHDA, CDR2 SQIVND (reference sequence). V gave up 4 bases and J gave up 1 base, with 10 bases separating them. The CDR3 DNA is TGTGCCAGTAGTACCGGACAGCTTAACTATGGCTACACCTTC. As protein: CASSTGQLNYGYTF.

The chain combines TRBV9 with TRBJ2-1; 8 bases align to TRBD2. V lost 0 bases and J lost 3; bases outside the gene matches: 2. This CDR3 region has 15 residues. Germline V gene lookup returns CDR1 SGDLS and CDR2 YYNGEE. DNA of the CDR3: TGTGCCAGCAGCGTAGGTAGCGGGAACTACAATGAGCAGTTCTTC. Protein: CASSVGSGNYNEQFF.

This chain links TRBV3-1 (or the pseudogene TRBV3-2) with TRBJ2-7; 8 nucleotides line up with TRBD1. This CDR3 region has 15 residues. Looked up from germline, CDR1 is LGHDT and CDR2 is YNNKEL (reference sequence). Unmatched junction bases numbered 7, after V lost 5 bases and J lost 1 base. CDR3 DNA: TGTGCCAGCAGCTTCACAGGGGGGAATTCCTACGAGCAGTACTTC. Translating gives CASSFTGGNSYEQYF.

This sequence joins TRBV6-2 or TRBV6-3 and TRBJ2-3; 12 bases align to TRBD1. The CDR3 contains 18 residues. With 1 base clipped from V and 5 bases from J, the junction kept 10 bases outside the gene matches. Germline loops: CDR1 MNHEY, CDR2 SVGEGT. The CDR3 sequence is CASSYWQGQGAWEDTQYF. CDR3 nucleotides: TGTGCCAGCAGTTACTGGCAGGGACAGGGGGCTTGGGAAGATACGCAGTATTTT.

This rearrangement joins TRBV9 to TRBJ2-3; D is possibly TRBD2 (5 bases). V shed 7 bases and J shed 3 bases, with 12 bases lying between them. CDR3 size: 13 residues. Germline V gives CDR1 SGDLS, CDR2 YYNGEE. This CDR3 reads CASGPGLTDTQYF. The CDR3 DNA is TGTGCCAGCGGTCCGGGGTTGACAGATACGCAGTATTTT.

V and J are TRBV14 and TRBJ1-1; D uncertain. This CDR3 region has 15 residues. V dropped 3 bases and J dropped 5 bases, with 16 bases sitting between them. Germline CDR1 is SGHDN and CDR2 is FVKESK. The CDR3: CASSHEEGWRTEAFF. CDR3 coding DNA: TGTGCCAGCAGCCACGAAGAGGGTTGGAGAACTGAAGCTTTCTTT.

This rearrangement joins TRBV4-1 to TRBJ2-5; 8 bases fit TRBD2. The CDR3 contains 14 residues. V lost 6 bases and J lost 3; bases outside the gene matches: 6. Germline V gives CDR1 MGHRA, CDR2 YSYEKL. CDR3 in amino acids: CASRGGRGEETQYF. As DNA, the CDR3 is TGCGCCAGCAGAGGGGGGCGGGGGGAAGAGACCCAGTACTTC.

This chain connects TRBV4-1 to TRBJ1-3; D is unclear. Looked up from germline, CDR1 is MGHRA and CDR2 is YSYEKL. There are 17 residues in the CDR3. The V end lost 1 base, the J end lost 0 bases, and 13 bases lay between the germline ends. The CDR3, as DNA: TGCGCCAGCAGCCAAGCCCCCCGGGAGAGCTCTGGAAACACCATATATTTT. Amino acid sequence: CASSQAPRESSGNTIYF.

The rearrangement uses TRBV19 and TRBJ1-1; the D gene is possibly TRBD1 (5 bases). Germline V gene sequence: CDR1 LNHDA, CDR2 SQIVND (reference sequence). This CDR3 comprises 15 residues. Trimming took 5 bases from V and 3 from J, leaving 16 bases between them. The chain's CDR3 is CASSSSQGFDTEAFF. CDR3 DNA sequence: TGTGCCAGTAGTTCTAGTCAGGGTTTCGACACTGAAGCTTTCTTT.

The chain uses TRBV9 and TRBJ2-6; 11 nucleotides align to TRBD1. This CDR3 is built from 18 residues. Germline V gene lookup returns CDR1 SGDLS and CDR2 YYNGEE. Trimming at V came to 0 bases and at J to 4 bases, leaving 6 bases not matched to a gene. CDR3 nucleotide sequence: TGTGCCAGCAGCGTAGCCGGGACAGGGGGGCCCGGGGCCAACGTCCTGACTTTC. Its translation is CASSVAGTGGPGANVLTF. Full variable domain (rest looked up from reference TRBV9 and TRBJ2-6): DSGVTQTPKHLITATGQRVTLRCSPRSGDLSVYWYQQSLDQGLQFLIQYYNGEERAKGNILERFSAQQFPDLHSELNLSSLELGDSALYFCASSVAGTGGPGANVLTFGAGSRLTVL.

CDR3 in DNA: TGTGCCAGCAGCTTAGATACAGGCTCCCAAGAGACCCAGTACTTC. It yields the protein CASSLDTGSQETQYF. The chain links TRBV7-2 to TRBJ2-5; D possibly corresponds to TRBD1 (5 bases). Germline CDR1 reads SGHTA; CDR2 reads FQGNSA. Trimming removed 1 base at V and 1 base at J, with 10 bases between. CDR3 length: 15 residues.

The chain has TRBV30 and TRBJ1-2; D uncertain. This CDR3 has 14 residues. Looked up from germline, CDR1 is GTSNPN and CDR2 is SVGIG (reference sequence). The V end was cut by 8 bases, the J end by 4 bases, with 20 bases between. CDR3: CAGGRPREGYGYTF. The CDR3 DNA reads TGTGCCGGCGGTAGGCCGCGCGAGGGCTATGGCTACACCTTC. Complete variable domain (other parts from reference TRBV30 and TRBJ1-2): SQTIHQWPATLVQPVGSPLSLECTVEGTSNPNLYWYRQAAGRGLQLLFYSVGIGQISSEVPQNLSASRPQDRQFILSSKKLLLSDSGFYLCAGGRPREGYGYTFGSGTRLTVV.

The chain joins TRBV7-3 to TRBJ2-2; 8 bases match TRBD1. CDR1 and CDR2 (germline): SGHTA, FQGTGA. The CDR3 has 16 residues. J gave up 2 bases and V 0 bases, and 2 bases lay outside the gene matches. CDR3 sequence reads: CASSLTGQANTGELFF. In DNA, the CDR3 is TGTGCCAGCAGCTTAACGGGACAGGCCAACACCGGGGAGCTGTTTTTT.

This chain links TRBV3-1 (or the pseudogene TRBV3-2) with TRBJ1-6, with unresolved D. The length of the CDR3 is 16 residues. CDR1 is LGHDT, CDR2 YNNKEL, per germline (reference sequence). V dropped 3 bases and J dropped 9 bases, with 18 bases sitting between them. Here the CDR3 reads CASSHLPAPEVSPLHF. CDR3 DNA sequence: TGTGCCAGCAGCCACCTACCGGCCCCCGAGGTTTCACCCCTCCACTTT.

This chain links TRBV19 with TRBJ2-5, with 11 bases lining up with TRBD1. The length of the CDR3 is 16 residues. The germline gives CDR1 LNHDA, CDR2 SQIVND (reference sequence). With 3 bases clipped from V and 4 bases from J, the junction kept 7 bases outside the gene matches. CDR3 in amino acids: CASSIDGTGGLETQYF. CDR3 sequence (DNA): TGTGCCAGTAGTATTGATGGGACAGGGGGGCTAGAGACCCAGTACTTC.

This sequence joins TRBV19 and TRBJ1-5, with 9 bases lining up with TRBD1. CDR1 LNHDA and CDR2 SQIVND come from the germline V gene (reference sequence). V lost 4 bases to trimming and J lost 6 bases; unmatched junction nucleotides: 13. The CDR3 runs to 17 residues. The CDR3 DNA reads as TGTGCCAGTAGTACAAACCCGGACAGGGGCAGGGGTCAGCCCCAGCATTTT. Amino acid sequence: CASSTNPDRGRGQPQHF.

The chain employs TRBV16 and TRBJ1-5; the match to TRBD1 covers 7 bases. From germline, CDR1 is KGHSY and CDR2 FQNENV. This CDR3 comprises 19 residues. V lost 0 bases and J lost 0; bases outside the gene matches: 11. CDR3 in amino acids: CASSQSLAGQTYSNQPQHF. CDR3 bases: TGTGCCAGCAGCCAATCGCTTGCGGGACAGACCTATAGCAATCAGCCCCAGCATTTT.

The chain is built from TRBV30 and TRBJ1-2; 10 bases are a match to TRBD1. This CDR3 spans 11 amino acids. CDR1 is GTSNPN, CDR2 SVGIG, per germline (reference sequence). V lost 8 bases, J lost 6 bases, and 3 bases stayed unmatched. The DNA for the CDR3 is TGTGCCAGAGGGACAGGGGATGGCTACACCTTC. It encodes CARGTGDGYTF. The full variable domain, with the rest looked up from reference TRBV30 and TRBJ1-2, is SQTIHQWPATLVQPVGSPLSLECTVEGTSNPNLYWYRQAAGRGLQLLFYSVGIGQISSEVPQNLSASRPQDRQFILSSKKLLLSDSGFYLCARGTGDGYTFGSGTRLTVV.

The chain combines TRBV4-1 with TRBJ1-5, with 12 bases matching TRBD1. Germline CDR1 is MGHRA and CDR2 is YSYEKL. V shed 0 bases and J 4 bases; nucleotides not matched to a gene: 13. The CDR3 spans 20 residues. In DNA form, the CDR3 reads TGCGCCAGCAGCCAAGAACCCGGGACAGGGGGCCCCCTAGGGAATCAGCCCCAGCATTTT. Translated: CASSQEPGTGGPLGNQPQHF.

This chain uses TRBV7-9 with TRBJ2-3, with D perhaps matching TRBD1 (5 bases). Trimming removed 1 base from V and 1 base from J, with 9 bases in between. Germline CDR1 and CDR2: SEHNR and FQNEAQ (reference sequence). CDR3 length: 15 residues. CDR3 amino acids: CASSLEGKGTDTQYF. The CDR3, as DNA: TGTGCCAGCAGCTTAGAGGGGAAAGGCACAGATACGCAGTATTTT.